What follows are 26 T cell receptor beta chains derived from one specimen sequenced in a study of a mutant IDH1 vaccine in newly diagnosed glioma. Time point noted: baseline, week 1 (first vaccination visit). Treatment here: pre-vaccination baseline after standard-of-care therapy. Sequencing was performed with immunoSEQ multiplex PCR; in TCRdb, only in-frame clones are kept and a portion is missing. The data contain nearly 15,000 clones, around 87% of them singletons. Sequenced here: PBMCs, sampled from a glioma patient treated with radiotherapy, temozolomide or both. The receptor source for this set is a woman in her thirties or forties with glioma. Some clones in this sample may be carry-over from other donors' samples.

J is TRBJ2-7 and V is TRBV4-1; D ambiguous. Germline V gives CDR1 MGHRA, CDR2 YSYEKL. The V end lost 1 base, the J end lost 7 bases, and 8 bases lay between the germline ends. CDR3 length equals 12 residues. In DNA form, the CDR3 reads TGCGCCAGCAGCCAAGGGGATGGGGAGCAGTACTTC. The encoded protein is CASSQGDGEQYF.

The rearrangement joins TRBV7-9 to TRBJ1-1, with a possible D match to TRBD1 (5 bases). The CDR3 sequence is 15 residues long. Germline lookup yields CDR1 SEHNR and CDR2 FQNEAQ (reference sequence). V was clipped by 5 bases and J by 5 bases, with 18 bases between them. Written as DNA, the CDR3 is TGTGCCAGCAGCACCCACGCCCAGGGAGGGACTGAAGCTTTCTTT. Translation: CASSTHAQGGTEAFF. Drawing the rest from reference TRBV7-9 and TRBJ1-1, the complete variable domain is DTGVSQNPRHKITKRGQNVTFRCDPISEHNRLYWYRQTLGQGPEFLTYFQNEAQLEKSRLLSDRFSAERPKGSFSTLEIQRTEQGDSAMYLCASSTHAQGGTEAFFGQGTRLTVV.

The chain joins TRBV6-1 to TRBJ1-1; D call uncertain. This CDR3 comprises 13 residues. Germline CDR1 MNHNS, CDR2 SASEGT. Trimming removed 2 bases at V and 4 bases at J, with 8 bases between. The CDR3 reads CASSEQAGTEAFF. The CDR3 DNA reads as TGTGCCAGCAGTGAACAGGCCGGCACTGAAGCTTTCTTT.

V is TRBV29-1 and J is TRBJ2-7; D might be TRBD1 (6 bases). Germline lookup yields CDR1 SQVTM and CDR2 ANQGSEA. The V and J ends lost 5 bases and 4 bases respectively, with 15 bases between them. This CDR3 is built from 13 residues. The CDR3, as DNA: TGCAGCGTTAAAGGGACACCGAGTTACGAGCAGTACTTC. Its translation is CSVKGTPSYEQYF.

This chain connects TRBV5-1 to TRBJ2-3; the D is unclear. The CDR3 extends over 16 amino acids. CDR1 and CDR2 from the germline V gene are SGHRS and YFSETQ. Deletions cut 1 base from V and 0 bases from J, with 12 bases between. In DNA, the CDR3 is TGCGCCAGCAGCTTGTCTAGGAGAAGGAGCACAGATACGCAGTATTTT. Translated: CASSLSRRRSTDTQYF.

The V call is TRBV19, the J call TRBJ2-5; D remains unclear. Germline V gene data show CDR1 as LNHDA and CDR2 as SQIVND (reference sequence). The CDR3 totals 13 residues. V was clipped by 4 bases and J by 5 bases, with 11 bases between them. CDR3 in amino acids: CASSTSAMETQYF. The CDR3 coding sequence is TGTGCCAGTAGTACCTCAGCGATGGAGACCCAGTACTTC.

The chain combines TRBV28 with TRBJ2-5; 8 nucleotides line up with TRBD2. Trimming cost V 7 bases and J 4 bases; bases outside gene matches: 5. Looked up from germline, CDR1 is MDHEN and CDR2 is SYDVKM. The CDR3 runs 13 residues. The CDR3 coding sequence is TGTGCCAGCAATAGCGGGAATACAGAGACCCAGTACTTC. It codes for CASNSGNTETQYF.

V and J are TRBV29-1 and TRBJ1-1; 9 bases line up with TRBD1. Per the germline V gene, CDR1 is SQVTM and CDR2 is ANQGSEA. This CDR3 region has 13 residues. The V and J ends lost 5 bases and 5 bases, in that order; junction bases with no gene match: 6. In nucleotides, the CDR3 is TGCAGCGTTCGGACAGGGGCGAGGACTGAAGCTTTCTTT. Its protein is CSVRTGARTEAFF. The whole variable domain, remainder taken from reference TRBV29-1 and TRBJ1-1, is SAVISQKPSRDICQRGTSLTIQCQVDSQVTMMFWYRQQPGQSLTLIATANQGSEATYESGFVIDKFPISRPNLTFSTLTVSNMSPEDSSIYLCSVRTGARTEAFFGQGTRLTVV.

The rearrangement uses TRBV7-8 and TRBJ2-7; 7 bases are a match to TRBD1. The germline V gene encodes CDR1 SGHVS and CDR2 FQNEAQ. The CDR3 loop spans 15 amino acids. V gave up 0 bases and J gave up 2 bases; unmatched junction bases: 4. CDR3 DNA: TGTGCCAGCAGCTTAGCAACAGGGGCAGCCTACGAGCAGTACTTC. Residues: CASSLATGAAYEQYF. The full variable domain, its missing parts supplied by reference TRBV7-8 and TRBJ2-7, is GAGVSQSPRYKVAKRGQDVALRCDPISGHVSLFWYQQALGQGPEFLTYFQNEAQLDKSGLPSDRFFAERPEGSVSTLKIQRTQQEDSAVYLCASSLATGAAYEQYFGPGTRLTVT.

V usage is TRBV4-1 and J usage is TRBJ1-4; maybe TRBD1 (6 bases). Germline loops: CDR1 MGHRA, CDR2 YSYEKL. Trimming stripped 0 bases from V and 8 bases from J, with 13 bases between. The CDR3 covers 15 residues. The chain's CDR3 is CASSQDRGRREKLFF. In DNA form, the CDR3 reads TGCGCCAGCAGCCAAGACAGGGGAAGGAGGGAAAAACTGTTTTTT.

V is TRBV4-2 and J is TRBJ2-7; possible D gene TRBD2, 6 bases. This CDR3 comprises 14 residues. The V and J ends lost 0 bases and 0 bases respectively, with 6 bases between them. Per germline, CDR1 LGHNA and CDR2 YNFKEQ. CDR3 sequence reads: CASSQEAGSYEQYF. The CDR3 DNA sequence: TGTGCCAGCAGCCAAGAAGCGGGCTCCTACGAGCAGTACTTC.

V and J are TRBV5-1 and TRBJ2-7; TRBD2 matches 9 bases. Germline V CDR1 and CDR2: SGHRS, YFSETQ. The CDR3 loop spans 15 amino acids. The J segment lost 2 bases and the V segment lost 0 bases, leaving 3 bases of the junction unmatched. CDR3 sequence reads: CASSLEAGGPYEQYF. The CDR3 coding sequence is TGCGCCAGCAGCTTGGAAGCGGGAGGCCCCTACGAGCAGTACTTC.

This rearrangement joins TRBV2 to TRBJ2-7; 10 nucleotides agree with TRBD2. The V segment lost 4 bases and the J segment 7 bases; nucleotides outside the gene matches: 10. Germline CDR1 reads SNHLY; CDR2 reads FYNNEI. The CDR3 spans 15 residues. CDR3 sequence reads: CASSGLSGRAREQYF. CDR3 sequence (DNA): TGTGCCAGCAGTGGATTGAGCGGGAGGGCCCGGGAGCAGTACTTC.

J is TRBJ2-3 and V is TRBV4-2; 9 bases are shared with TRBD2. CDR3 length: 17 amino acids. The J segment lost 4 bases and the V segment lost 0 bases, leaving 8 bases of the junction unmatched. Per the germline V gene, CDR1 is LGHNA and CDR2 is YNFKEQ. The CDR3, as DNA: TGTGCCAGCAGCCAAGACCCCAGCGGGGGGAGGCCAGATACGCAGTATTTT. This gives the protein CASSQDPSGGRPDTQYF.

In this sample, this clone turned up a few times. The V gene is TRBV25-1, the J gene TRBJ2-1; 10 bases match TRBD1. The trim removed 2 bases at V and 5 bases at J, leaving 3 bases unmatched. CDR1 is MGHDK and CDR2 is SYGVNS in the germline V gene. The CDR3 spans 15 residues. The CDR3 loop reads CASSESGTGDNEQFF. CDR3 DNA sequence: TGTGCCAGCAGTGAAAGCGGGACAGGGGACAATGAGCAGTTCTTC.

The chain carries TRBV4-2 and TRBJ2-1; a possible D gene is TRBD1 (6 bases). Germline V gene lookup returns CDR1 LGHNA and CDR2 YNFKEQ. The CDR3 totals 14 residues. Trimming removed 1 base at V and 7 bases at J, with 11 bases between. CDR3 nucleotides: TGTGCCAGCAGCCAAGTGGACAGTGAAAATGAGCAGTTCTTC. Encoded protein: CASSQVDSENEQFF.

J is TRBJ1-3 and V is TRBV18, with D perhaps matching TRBD1 (5 bases). The CDR3 is 15 residues long. Trimming removed 6 bases from V and 4 bases from J, with 16 bases in between. Germline CDR1 and CDR2: KGHSH and LQKENI. The CDR3 sequence: CASSTRGSGGNTIYF. The DNA for the CDR3 is TGTGCCAGCTCCACGCGGGGGAGTGGAGGAAACACCATATATTTT.

This clone was detected once. The genes are TRBV13 and TRBJ2-7, with 11 nucleotides matching TRBD2. The CDR3 extends over 16 amino acids. V lost 4 bases to trimming and J lost 1 base; unmatched junction nucleotides: 6. Germline V gene data show CDR1 as PRHDT and CDR2 as FYEKMQ (reference sequence). CDR3: CASSSLLAGESYEQYF. CDR3 DNA sequence: TGTGCCAGCAGCTCCTTACTAGCGGGAGAGTCCTACGAGCAGTACTTC. Full variable domain (outside the CDR3, taken from reference TRBV13 and TRBJ2-7): AAGVIQSPRHLIKEKRETATLKCYPIPRHDTVYWYQQGPGQDPQFLISFYEKMQSDKGSIPDRFSAQQFSDYHSELNMSSLELGDSALYFCASSSLLAGESYEQYFGPGTRLTVT.

This chain connects TRBV6-1 to TRBJ1-5; the D gene is possibly TRBD1 (6 bases). Trimming took off 1 base at V and 7 bases at J, with 14 bases between the two ends. CDR3 size: 15 residues. CDR1 is MNHNS and CDR2 is SASEGT in the germline V gene. This CDR3 reads CASSEGRGGGQPQHF. The CDR3 DNA reads as TGTGCCAGCAGTGAAGGACGGGGAGGGGGACAGCCCCAGCATTTT.

This chain connects TRBV5-5 to TRBJ2-1; TRBD1 aligns across 8 bases. J gave up 8 bases and V 0 bases, and 4 bases lay outside the gene matches. CDR1 SGHKS and CDR2 YYEKEE come from the germline V gene (reference sequence). This CDR3 is built from 14 residues. The CDR3 protein is CASSLGPTGDEQFF. In nucleotides, the CDR3 is TGTGCCAGCAGCTTGGGTCCGACAGGGGATGAGCAGTTCTTC.

The chain uses TRBV18 and TRBJ1-4; D remains unclear. Germline-derived CDR1 and CDR2 are KGHSH and LQKENI. Trimming removed 6 bases from V and 0 bases from J, with 5 bases in between. The length of the CDR3 is 13 residues. CDR3 bases: TGTGCCAGCTCCCCCGCAACTAATGAAAAACTGTTTTTT. It is translated as CASSPATNEKLFF.

The J gene is TRBJ2-3, the V gene TRBV7-2; 9 bases are shared with TRBD2. The CDR3 spans 16 residues. The V segment lost 1 base and the J segment 1 base; nucleotides outside the gene matches: 3. From germline, CDR1 is SGHTA and CDR2 FQGNSA. CDR3 in amino acids: CASSLGPSGGTDTQYF. The CDR3, as DNA: TGTGCCAGCAGCTTAGGCCCTAGCGGGGGCACAGATACGCAGTATTTT. Combining the CDR3 with reference TRBV7-2 and TRBJ2-3 gives the whole variable domain GAGVSQSPSNKVTEKGKDVELRCDPISGHTALYWYRQSLGQGLEFLIYFQGNSAPDKSGLPSDRFSAERTGGSVSTLTIQRTQQEDSAVYLCASSLGPSGGTDTQYFGPGTRLTVL.

In DNA form, the CDR3 reads TGTGCCAGCAGCAGGGGGGCACAGAACACTGAAGCTTTCTTT. Protein product: CASSRGAQNTEAFF. V gene TRBV6-5 combines with J gene TRBJ1-1; 7 positions match TRBD1. V trimming: 6 bases; J trimming: 1 base; junction bases outside the gene matches: 5. The CDR3 contains 14 residues. Germline loops: CDR1 MNHEY, CDR2 SVGAGI.

The rearrangement links TRBV7-2 to TRBJ2-4, with 10 nucleotides matching TRBD2. Unmatched junction bases numbered 6, after V lost 2 bases and J lost 8 bases. Looked up from germline, CDR1 is SGHTA and CDR2 is FQGNSA. The CDR3 length is 15 residues. CDR3 amino acids: CASSLLAGGQDIQYF. CDR3 DNA: TGTGCCAGCAGCTTATTAGCGGGGGGTCAGGACATTCAGTACTTC.

The chain uses TRBV7-2 and TRBJ2-5; 8 positions agree with TRBD2. CDR1 SGHTA and CDR2 FQGNSA come from the germline V gene. The CDR3 covers 13 residues. With V trimmed by 8 bases and J by 4 bases, 6 bases remained unmatched. In DNA, the CDR3 is TGTGCCAGCGGCCGGGGGGGGTCAGAGACCCAGTACTTC. Its protein is CASGRGGSETQYF.

The chain has TRBV10-2 and TRBJ1-1; D might be TRBD1 (5 bases). Between the trimmed V and J ends, which lost 4 bases and 0 bases, there was a span of 15 bases. The CDR3 totals 16 residues. Germline V CDR1 and CDR2: WSHSY, SAAADI. The CDR3 spells CASSAAGGTMNTEAFF. CDR3 coding DNA: TGCGCCAGCAGTGCTGCAGGTGGGACTATGAACACTGAAGCTTTCTTT.